This TCR beta chain comes out of a study of PD-L1 blockade in urothelial cancer (dated by TCRdb to 2015 to 2018). As for the study more broadly: Every patient began therapy in the mid-2010s and was given atezolizumab 1,200 mg intravenously every 3 weeks. Durable clinical benefit was achieved by nine patients and was not achieved by 20 patients. Progression-free survival longer than 6 months counted as durable clinical benefit, and TCR features were additionally tested against both progression-free and overall survival. About 85% of the roughly 29 patients were males with bladder-origin urothelial cancer, and about 60% of the 29 reported a prior smoking history. Blood samples yielded a median of around 140,000 T cells and 65,000 to 95,000 unique TCRs, with median clonality about 0.08. An ECOG performance status of 0 or 1 was recorded for the patients, and 0 to 3 prior chemotherapy regimens had been received by the patients. Whole exome sequencing and RNA sequencing of pretreatment tumors were performed alongside TCR sequencing in the same patients. Somatic, immune and clinical correlates of response to PD-L1 blockade with atezolizumab in urothelial cancer were the focus of an exploratory multi-omic analysis. Pretreatment blood TCR-seq was available for twenty-nine patients, at least one posttreatment blood collection was obtained for around 25 patients, and tumor TCR-seq was available for around 25 patients. Blood samples were analyzed at 3 weeks after treatment start (second dose) and at 6 weeks after treatment start. Pretreatment tumor samples and matched peripheral blood, collected serially before and after atezolizumab treatment, underwent TCR sequencing. General conclusions and limits of the study: Because of the small sample size (n ≈ 29) and the many exploratory analyses performed, the results are intended to be regarded as hypothesis-generating. Among patients with durable benefit, tumor-associated TCR clones showed greater expansion in peripheral blood 3 weeks after treatment started (n = 22, p = 0.022). Improved progression-free and overall survival was found to be associated with pretreatment peripheral blood TCR clonality below the median.

The label giving this sample's time point can be read as: pretreatment peripheral blood. A total of 25 to 35 patients with locally advanced or metastatic urothelial carcinoma, treated at Memorial Sloan Kettering on a trial protocol, made up the cohort. Peripheral blood mononuclear cells were collected pretreatment and during treatment, with between 1 and 8 total time points per patient. The Qiagen DNeasy Blood extraction kit was used to purify genomic DNA from total PBMCs and tumor samples. PBMCs were collected pretreatment and during treatment, and were isolated and stored as previously described. V lost 2 bases and J lost 4 bases; the stretch between them is 3 bases long. The germline V gene supplies CDR1 SGHDT and CDR2 YYEEEE. The cysteine opens and the phenylalanine closes a CDR3 of 11 amino acids. The sequence is cut down to CDR3 DNA, 33 bases in frame from base 1. Each PCR received spiked-in synthetic TCR analog templates so that absolute template abundance could be estimated from read counts. The immunoSEQ assay was used to amplify TCRbeta CDR3 regions from genomic DNA with bias-controlled V and J gene primers. Rearranged TCRbeta segments were sequenced at approximately 20X coverage. On the authors' methods: Clustering was used to correct sequencing errors, and CDR3s were annotated against IMGT to assign V, D and J genes. Out-of-frame and stop-codon sequences were excluded, and only productive TCRbeta rearrangements were used in downstream analyses. Clonality was calculated as one minus the Shannon entropy normalized by the log of the number of unique productive sequences. Clones differing between time points or between blood and tumor were identified by Fisher's exact test with Benjamini-Hochberg correction at adjusted p below 0.01. Imported from immuneACCESS, the table was reduced by TCRdb to in-frame sequences with V and J called. These copies leave out some clones; in studies compared against another copy, an unresolved V gene accounts for under half, and the cause of the remainder is not known. V and J calls and clone size are given by that table; D and trimming were obtained from the DNA. The sample yields around 57,000 clones; approximately 75% were counted once. The ten largest clones capture roughly 1.6% of the sample.

A note on this clone: There is no known antigen for this receptor. Within one base of it there is no much larger clone, and no base qualities were kept.

This sequence originates from a man between 65 and 80 years old with urothelial cancer. The material was PBMCs, obtained around atezolizumab (anti-PD-L1) treatment. The chain couples TRBV5-6 to TRBJ1-1, with the D segment identity uncertain. The CDR3 is CASSLATEAFF. The DNA reads as follows: TGTGCCAGCAGCTTAGCCACTGAAGCTTTCTTT. Outside the CDR3, residues come from the reference TRBV5-6 and TRBJ1-1 proteins, so the full variable domain is: DAGVTQSPTHLIKTRGQQVTLRCSPKSGHDTVSWYQQALGQGPQFIFQYYEEEERQRGNFPDRFSGHQFPNYSSELNVNALLLGDSALYLCASSLATEAFFGQGTRLTVV.